These T cell receptor beta chains were read from a single sample in a study of early T cells in non-severe SARS-CoV-2 infection. TCRdb independently ran MiXCR on the 5' RACE reads; one entry per CDR3 protein. Of roughly 35,000 distinct CDR3 sequences in the sample, 5.3% are singletons; the top ten hold 30%. Sample: whole blood. Every receptor here comes from an adult who was a healthcare worker with PCR-confirmed SARS-CoV-2 infection or an uninfected control (not recorded which). The CDR3 runs from the conserved cysteine through the conserved F or W. D genes are given only for firm matches. Clone sizes are given selectively: once, few, many, or a class where the clone is expanded.

D gene	V gene	clone size	J gene	CDR3 DNA	CDR3 protein
-	TRBV7-9	-	TRBJ2-1	TGTGCCAGCAGCTTAGCGCTGGGATACAATGAGCAGTTCTTC	CASSLALGYNEQFF
-	TRBV5-1	many	TRBJ2-7	TGCGCCAGCAGCTTGGAAGGGCCAAGCGCCGAGCAGTACTTC	CASSLEGPSAEQYF
-	TRBV12-3/TRBV12-4	many	TRBJ2-1	TGTGCCAGCAGCCTCCAGGGGGGCCTGGCGGGGCAGTTCTTC	CASSLQGGLAGQFF
-	TRBV4-3	many	TRBJ1-5	TGCGCCAGCAGCCAAGATGGTAGGCTCAGGGAGGGTCAGCCCCAGCATTTT	CASSQDGRLREGQPQHF
TRBD1	TRBV28	few	TRBJ2-1	TGTGCCAGCAGTTTCTCCAGGGGGCTCGGAAGTTTCGATGAGCAGTTCTTC	CASSFSRGLGSFDEQFF
TRBD1	TRBV19	many	TRBJ1-5	TGTGCCAGTAGTCAGGGGGCCCTGGGTAGCAATCAGCCCCAGCATTTT	CASSQGALGSNQPQHF
-	TRBV5-1	-	TRBJ1-1	TGCGCCAGCAGCGCCGGTCAGATCATGAACACTGAAGCTTTCTTT	CASSAGQIMNTEAFF
TRBD2	TRBV7-6	many	TRBJ2-1	TGTGCCAGCAGCTCCGGGGGGGCCACTTACAATGAGCAGTTCTTC	CASSSGGATYNEQFF
-	TRBV7-2	few	TRBJ2-3	TGTGCCAGCAGCTTAGCGGGGGGGCTCGGAGATACGCAGTATTTT	CASSLAGGLGDTQYF
TRBD2	TRBV20-1	many	TRBJ2-1	TGCAGTGCTAGAGCAGCCGGGACTAGCGGGAGGGCGAATGAGCAGTTCTTC	CSARAAGTSGRANEQFF
-	TRBV5-1	-	TRBJ2-7	TGCGCCAGCAGCCTGGACAGTTCTCAGCGGGAGCAGTACTTC	CASSLDSSQREQYF
TRBD1	TRBV5-5	-	TRBJ2-7	TGTGCCAGCAGCTTGGCAGTGGGGACAGTGGCCTACGAGCAGTACTTC	CASSLAVGTVAYEQYF
TRBD2	TRBV2	many	TRBJ2-2	TGTGCCAGCGAATTGCGACTAGCGGGACCAAACACCGGGGAGCTGTTTTTT	CASELRLAGPNTGELFF
-	TRBV20-1	many	TRBJ1-1	TGCAGTGCTCCCGAGGCGGCAAAAGCTTTCTTT	CSAPEAAKAFF
TRBD2	TRBV20-1	-	TRBJ2-7	TGCAGTGCTACACTAGCGGGAGTGAGGGAGCAGTACTTC	CSATLAGVREQYF
TRBD2	TRBV15	many	TRBJ2-3	TGTGCCACCAGCAGAGGACAAGACCGACTAGCGGGACGCACAGATACGCAGTATTTT	CATSRGQDRLAGRTDTQYF
TRBD1	TRBV20-1	many	TRBJ1-1	TGCAGTGCTAGGAGAGACAGGGGGGACACTGAAGCTTTCTTT	CSARRDRGDTEAFF
-	TRBV7-2	many	TRBJ2-1	TGTGCCAGCAGCCCCTGGTTAGGTAGCTACAATGAGCAGTTCTTC	CASSPWLGSYNEQFF
-	TRBV5-4	many	TRBJ2-7	TGTGCCAGCAGCTTGGGGGGACAACTTTACGAGCAGTACTTC	CASSLGGQLYEQYF
-	TRBV9	many	TRBJ1-1	TGTGCCAGCAGCGTCTCCCCACGGACAGCTATGAACACTGAAGCTTTCTTT	CASSVSPRTAMNTEAFF
TRBD1	TRBV18	-	TRBJ1-3	TGTGCCAGCTCACCTGACAGGGTCAGCTCTGGAAACACCATATATTTT	CASSPDRVSSGNTIYF
-	TRBV7-2	many	TRBJ2-3	TGTGCCAGCAGCCTCGCTAGCAGCAGCACAGATACGCAGTATTTT	CASSLASSSTDTQYF
TRBD2	TRBV12-3/TRBV12-4	many	TRBJ2-1	TGTGCCAGCAGCTCACTAGCGGGGTACAATGAGCAGTTCTTC	CASSSLAGYNEQFF
-	TRBV20-1	-	TRBJ2-4	TGCAGTGCTAATCCAGGGAGCACCAAAAACATTCAGTACTTC	CSANPGSTKNIQYF
-	TRBV12-3/TRBV12-4	many	TRBJ2-3	TGTGCCAGCAGTCCCGGCGGGGGCAAGGCAGATACGCAGTATTTT	CASSPGGGKADTQYF
-	TRBV12-3/TRBV12-4	many	TRBJ2-5	TGTGCCAGCAGTATAACAGGGCAAGAGACCCAGTACTTC	CASSITGQETQYF
TRBD1	TRBV5-4	many	TRBJ2-7	TGTGCCAGCAGCTTCGCAGGGGGCTACGAGCAGTACTTC	CASSFAGGYEQYF
-	TRBV5-4	few	TRBJ2-7	TGTGCCAGCAGCTGGGAGGTGGAGTACGAGCAGTACTTC	CASSWEVEYEQYF
-	TRBV7-6	many	TRBJ1-6	TGTGCCAGCAGCTTGAGCAGGCGGATCGATTCACCCCTCCACTTT	CASSLSRRIDSPLHF
-	TRBV6-2/TRBV6-3	-	TRBJ2-3	TGTGCCACCGCCTATCCCAAGGGGGGGGGCAGGACAGATACGCAGTATTTT	CATAYPKGGGRTDTQYF
-	TRBV5-6	few	TRBJ2-3	TGTGCCAGCAGCTTGTGGCTACAGAGGCGCACAGATACGCAGTATTTT	CASSLWLQRRTDTQYF
-	TRBV9	few	TRBJ2-3	TGTGCCAGCAGGTTTTCTAGCGAACCAACAGATACGCAGTATTTT	CASRFSSEPTDTQYF
-	TRBV11-2	many	TRBJ2-5	TGTGCCAGCAGACCTACAGAAGAGACCCAGTACTTC	CASRPTEETQYF
-	TRBV7-8	many	TRBJ2-1	TGTGCCAGCAGCTTAGGGAGTTACACCGACTACAATGAGCAGTTCTTC	CASSLGSYTDYNEQFF
-	TRBV5-1	few	TRBJ2-1	TGCGCCAGCAGCTTATCCACCCGCGGAAGGGCCCCCTACAATGAGCAGTTCTTC	CASSLSTRGRAPYNEQFF
-	TRBV6-2/TRBV6-3	few	TRBJ2-3	TGTGCCAGCAGTTACCTCGGGATGCGCACAGATACGCAGTATTTT	CASSYLGMRTDTQYF
-	TRBV11-2	many	TRBJ2-1	TGTGCCAGCAGCTTAGTGGGCGGGGTTCCCTACAATGAGCAGTTCTTC	CASSLVGGVPYNEQFF
-	TRBV28	many	TRBJ2-6	TGTGCCAGCAGTTTATCTGGGGCCAACGTCCTGACTTTC	CASSLSGANVLTF